This passage covers 27 T cell receptor beta chains from one sample sequenced in a study of T-cell reconstitution after alpha-beta-depleted transplantation in children. TCRbeta library preparation incorporated unique molecular identifiers. Using its own MiXCR run on the PCR reads, TCRdb lists one record per CDR3 protein. The sample lists hundreds of thousands of distinct CDR3 sequences; approximately 20% were seen once. The sequencing used PBMCs from the stem cell graft donor, collected from the stem cell graft. The receptor set was obtained from a human donor who donated a stem cell graft to a child with acute lymphoblastic leukemia.

J is TRBJ1-2 and V is TRBV5-6, with D perhaps TRBD1 (5 bases). Germline CDR1 and CDR2: SGHDT and YYEEEE. The CDR3 loop spans 13 amino acids. V was cut by 4 bases and J by 4 bases, with 11 bases left in between. CDR3 sequence reads: CASSRVGPYGYTF. CDR3 nucleotides: TGTGCCAGCAGCCGGGTGGGGCCCTATGGCTACACCTTC.

The rearrangement links TRBV10-3 to TRBJ2-1; 8 bases fit TRBD2. This CDR3 contains 17 residues. The V gene end was trimmed by 0 bases and the J gene end by 0 bases; junction bases not matched to a gene: 4. Germline assignment: CDR1 ENHRY and CDR2 SYGVKD. CDR3 amino acids: CAISESVAGNSYNEQFF. In DNA, the CDR3 is TGTGCCATCAGTGAGTCCGTAGCGGGAAACTCCTACAATGAGCAGTTCTTC.

This clonotype was seen a handful of times. V and J are TRBV15 and TRBJ2-2, with 7 bases matching TRBD1. Germline assignment: CDR1 LNHNV and CDR2 YYDKDF (reference sequence). V lost 2 bases to trimming and J lost 1 base; unmatched junction nucleotides: 1. The CDR3 sequence is 15 residues long. The CDR3, as DNA: TGTGCCACCAGCAGATGGACAGGGAACACCGGGGAGCTGTTTTTT. Translated, it gives CATSRWTGNTGELFF.

This clonotype was seen a few times. V is TRBV7-9 and J is TRBJ1-2, with a weak D call TRBD1 (5 bases). Germline-derived CDR1 and CDR2 are SEHNR and FQNEAQ (reference sequence). Trimming left V 1 base short and J 6 bases short, with 9 bases between. The CDR3 is made up of 13 amino acids. CDR3 protein: CASSLGRENGYTF. The CDR3 region has the DNA TGTGCCAGCAGCTTAGGCAGGGAGAATGGCTACACCTTC.

CDR3 amino acids: CASSPNTFNYTF. CDR3 nucleotides: TGTGCCAGCAGTCCAAACACATTTAATTACACCTTC. This chain joins TRBV27 and TRBJ1-2; D gene unclear. Germline lookup yields CDR1 MNHEY and CDR2 SMNVEV (reference sequence). The CDR3 contains 12 residues. The V gene lost 5 bases and the J gene lost 11 bases, with 15 bases spanning the gap.

The chain recombines TRBV7-6 with TRBJ2-1, with 15 positions matching TRBD2. Germline V gene sequence: CDR1 SGHVS, CDR2 FNYEAQ. V shed 2 bases and J 14 bases; nucleotides not matched to a gene: 4. This CDR3 region has 14 residues. CDR3 loop: CASSLQGLAGGEFF. The DNA of the CDR3 is TGTGCCAGCAGCTTACAGGGACTAGCGGGAGGAGAGTTCTTC.

J is TRBJ2-5 and V is TRBV7-9, with a possible D match to TRBD2 (5 bases). The germline V and J ends were trimmed by 5 bases and 4 bases, with 14 bases remaining between them. The CDR3 is 14 amino acids. Germline V gene sequence: CDR1 SEHNR, CDR2 FQNEAQ (reference sequence). In nucleotides, the CDR3 is TGTGCCAGCAGCCCCGAGAGGGCAGGAGAGACCCAGTACTTC. Its translation is CASSPERAGETQYF. Full variable domain (rest looked up from reference TRBV7-9 and TRBJ2-5): DTGVSQNPRHKITKRGQNVTFRCDPISEHNRLYWYRQTLGQGPEFLTYFQNEAQLEKSRLLSDRFSAERPKGSFSTLEIQRTEQGDSAMYLCASSPERAGETQYFGPGTRLLVL.

The V and J genes are TRBV11-2 and TRBJ2-3; weak D call: TRBD2 (6 bases). This CDR3 has 13 amino acids. Germline loops: CDR1 SGHAT, CDR2 FQNNGV. Trimming shortened V by 7 bases and J by 3 bases, and 11 bases separated the two germline ends. The CDR3 here is CASKRLGTDTQYF. The CDR3, as DNA: TGTGCCAGCAAGAGACTAGGTACAGATACGCAGTATTTT.

This clonotype was seen more than once but under ten times. This chain connects TRBV5-6 to TRBJ1-2; possibly TRBD1 for D (5 bases). The CDR3 is made up of 15 amino acids. V lost 4 bases to trimming and J lost 5 bases, with 18 bases between them. Germline CDR1 is SGHDT and CDR2 is YYEEEE. CDR3 nucleotides: TGTGCCAGCAGCCCCGTTGGGGGGAGTCATTATGGCTACACCTTC. This codes for CASSPVGGSHYGYTF.

With respect to this clonotype: Compared with germline, one end of the junction differs, possibly owing to a read error. The chain recombines TRBV11-2 with TRBJ1-3; D unclear. Germline V gives CDR1 SGHAT, CDR2 FQNNGV. This CDR3 region has 14 residues. Here the CDR3 DNA reads TGTGCCAGCAGCCTGCCCGGTACTGGGAACACCATATATTTT. Protein product: CASSLPGTGNTIYF.

This clonotype was counted a few times. The chain employs TRBV29-1 and TRBJ2-3; D not certain. CDR3 length: 13 residues. Trimming shortened V by 3 bases and J by 2 bases, and 9 bases separated the two germline ends. The germline V gene has CDR1 SQVTM and CDR2 ANQGSEA. CDR3 DNA sequence: TGCAGCGTTGACTTATTAGCCACAGATACGCAGTATTTT. It yields the protein CSVDLLATDTQYF.

This clonotype was observed a few times. V gene TRBV20-1 combines with J gene TRBJ1-5, with a weak D call TRBD1 (6 bases). V was shortened by 0 bases and J by 6 bases, with 15 bases between the two germline ends. The CDR3 spans 15 residues. Germline values: CDR1 DFQATT, CDR2 SNEGSKA (reference sequence). The CDR3 DNA follows: TGCAGTGCTAGAGATCCACAGGGTCCGGGTCAGCCCCAGCATTTT. Protein: CSARDPQGPGQPQHF.

This clonotype has only a few counts. V is TRBV20-1 and J is TRBJ1-1, with a weak D call TRBD1 (6 bases). Germline loops: CDR1 DFQATT, CDR2 SNEGSKA (reference sequence). The CDR3 is 15 residues long. Trimming took 0 bases from V and 3 from J, leaving 14 bases between them. CDR3 residues: CSARDRGAPYTEAFF. CDR3 coding DNA: TGCAGTGCTAGAGATCGGGGGGCCCCCTACACTGAAGCTTTCTTT.

Points on this clonotype: One end of the junction fails to match germline, which may point to a read error. The rearrangement uses TRBV5-1 and TRBJ2-1, with D perhaps being TRBD1 or TRBD2 (6 bases each). There are 14 residues in the CDR3. Germline loops: CDR1 SGHRS, CDR2 YFSETQ. The CDR3 bases are TGCGCCAGCAGCTTGGCACCTGGAGGGGGAGTAACGCTCTTC. Amino acids: CASSLAPGGGVTLF.

The genes are TRBV6-1 and TRBJ2-3, with a weak D call TRBD1 (6 bases). In germline, CDR1 is MNHNS, CDR2 SASEGT. CDR3 size: 15 residues. The germline V and J ends were trimmed by 6 bases and 2 bases, with 15 bases remaining between them. The CDR3 protein is CASSVQGIPTDTQYF. CDR3 DNA sequence: TGTGCCAGCAGCGTACAGGGAATCCCCACAGATACGCAGTATTTT.

V gene TRBV5-1 combines with J gene TRBJ2-3; no firm D call. The CDR3 has 17 residues. V shed 0 bases and J shed 0 bases, with 14 bases lying between them. The germline V gene encodes CDR1 SGHRS and CDR2 YFSETQ. The CDR3 sequence is CASSLATGWPSTDTQYF. The CDR3 nucleotides are TGCGCCAGCAGCTTGGCCACTGGCTGGCCTAGCACAGATACGCAGTATTTT.

This clonotype was found once. Since a much larger clone is just one base distant, this may be a read error. The rearrangement joins TRBV3-1 to TRBJ2-1, with TRBD2 matching 8 bases. Looked up from germline, CDR1 is LGHDT and CDR2 is YNNKEL (reference sequence). J gave up 9 bases and V 1 base, and 11 bases lay outside the gene matches. The CDR3 covers 16 residues. CDR3 region: CASSQAISGLAGEQFF. CDR3 DNA: TGTGCCAGCAGCCAAGCAATTTCCGGGCTAGCGGGTGAGCAGTTCTTC.

As to this clonotype: The junction and the germline gene differ at one end; a read error may be behind it. The V and J genes are TRBV5-1 and TRBJ2-7, with 8 positions matching TRBD2. The CDR3 length is 14 residues. Germline assignment: CDR1 SGHRS and CDR2 YFSETQ. The CDR3 protein is CATSIAGPTYERYF. In nucleotides, the CDR3 is TGCGCCACCTCCATAGCGGGACCCACCTACGAGCGGTACTTC.

Only a few counts were recorded for this clonotype. The DNA for the CDR3 is TGTGCCAGTAGTATAGATATGGGCAGGGTCGACGAAGCTTTCTTT. Its protein product is CASSIDMGRVDEAFF. This rearrangement joins TRBV19 to TRBJ1-1, with D tentatively TRBD1 (5 bases). This CDR3 comprises 15 residues. Germline V gene data show CDR1 as LNHDA and CDR2 as SQIVND (reference sequence). Trimming took off 0 bases at V and 8 bases at J, with 16 bases between the two ends.

The rearrangement links TRBV5-1 to TRBJ2-3; possible D gene TRBD2, 7 bases. The germline V gene encodes CDR1 SGHRS and CDR2 YFSETQ. The CDR3 runs 16 residues. V lost 2 bases to trimming and J lost 5 bases, with 18 bases between them. As DNA, the CDR3 is TGCGCCAGCAGCTTTTCCCGGGAGGAAGGGGGAGATACGCAGTATTTT. Amino acid sequence: CASSFSREEGGDTQYF.

The chain has TRBV6-5 and TRBJ1-4; TRBD1 is a possible D gene (6 bases). V was cut by 4 bases and J by 5 bases, with 14 bases left in between. The CDR3 has 15 amino acids. Germline V gene lookup returns CDR1 MNHEY and CDR2 SVGAGI. The CDR3 DNA follows: TGTGCCAGCAGTTTAACCGGGACAAGGAATGAAAAACTGTTTTTT. Residues: CASSLTGTRNEKLFF.

The chain links TRBV7-9 to TRBJ2-7; TRBD1 matches 10 bases. The junction had 7 bases not matched to a gene; V was cut back by 6 bases and J by 2 bases. The CDR3 covers 15 residues. Per the germline V gene, CDR1 is SEHNR and CDR2 is FQNEAQ (reference sequence). CDR3 coding DNA: TGTGCCAGCAGTTCGGTGGACAGGGGGACCTACGAGCAGTACTTC. It is translated as CASSSVDRGTYEQYF.

The V gene is TRBV5-1, the J gene TRBJ2-1; tentatively, D is TRBD1 or TRBD2 (5 bases each). CDR3 length equals 16 residues. The germline gives CDR1 SGHRS, CDR2 YFSETQ. V lost 3 bases, J lost 2 bases, and 15 bases lay in between. CDR3 DNA sequence: TGCGCCAGCAGCTCTGGGGGAGCTCAAGCCTACAATGAGCAGTTCTTC. Protein sequence: CASSSGGAQAYNEQFF. Complete variable domain (other parts from reference TRBV5-1 and TRBJ2-1): KAGVTQTPRYLIKTRGQQVTLSCSPISGHRSVSWYQQTPGQGLQFLFEYFSETQRNKGNFPGRFSGRQFSNSRSEMNVSTLELGDSALYLCASSSGGAQAYNEQFFGPGTRLTVL.

This chain connects TRBV27 to TRBJ1-4, with D possibly TRBD1 on 6 matching bases. The germline V gene has CDR1 MNHEY and CDR2 SMNVEV (reference sequence). CDR3 length: 14 residues. The V end lost 3 bases, the J end lost 8 bases, and 13 bases lay between the germline ends. The CDR3 nucleotides read TGTGCCAGCAGTTTTACAGGGTTTAAGGAAAAACTGTTTTTT. Translation: CASSFTGFKEKLFF.

The chain combines TRBV12-3 or TRBV12-4 with TRBJ1-1; D remains unclear. CDR3 length: 13 amino acids. Trimming took 7 bases from V and 0 from J, leaving 9 bases between them. The chain's CDR3 is CASTRMMNTEAFF. CDR3 coding DNA: TGTGCCAGCACCCGAATGATGAACACTGAAGCTTTCTTT.

This clonotype was seen a handful of times. The chain combines TRBV29-1 with TRBJ1-1, with D hard to call. The germline gives CDR1 SQVTM, CDR2 ANQGSEA. The ends were cut back, 6 bases at V and 8 bases at J, with 13 bases in the middle. The CDR3 is 11 residues long. CDR3 in DNA: TGCAGCGTCCAAGGTCCAGGAGAAGCTTTCTTT. Its protein product is CSVQGPGEAFF.

This clonotype came up a few times. The chain carries TRBV7-8 and TRBJ2-5; TRBD1 agrees at 8 bases. V lost 2 bases to trimming and J lost 5 bases; unmatched junction nucleotides: 10. This CDR3 region has 16 residues. CDR1 is SGHVS, CDR2 FQNEAQ, per germline. CDR3 sequence (DNA): TGTGCCAGCAGCTTATCCGGACAGGGACAGAGGGAGACCCAGTACTTC. It specifies CASSLSGQGQRETQYF.